The TCR beta chain described here comes from a study of blood T cell repertoires in COVID-19. Profiling relied on immunoSEQ multiplex PCR, and the TCRdb table lists in-frame clones only, not all of them. The data hold some 130,000 clones, with roughly 80% observed a single time. This CDR3 is built from 13 residues. V dropped 4 bases and J dropped 2 bases, with 7 bases sitting between them. Germline V CDR1 and CDR2: SGDLS, YYNGEE. This clone was seen only once. The V gene is TRBV9, the J gene TRBJ1-5; D gene ambiguous. The receptor was isolated from a man between 60 and 70 years old who had recovered from COVID-19. Sequencing was performed on peripheral blood. The chain's CDR3 is CASSPGGNQPQHF. CDR3 nucleotide sequence: TGTGCCAGCAGCCCCGGAGGCAATCAGCCCCAGCATTTT.